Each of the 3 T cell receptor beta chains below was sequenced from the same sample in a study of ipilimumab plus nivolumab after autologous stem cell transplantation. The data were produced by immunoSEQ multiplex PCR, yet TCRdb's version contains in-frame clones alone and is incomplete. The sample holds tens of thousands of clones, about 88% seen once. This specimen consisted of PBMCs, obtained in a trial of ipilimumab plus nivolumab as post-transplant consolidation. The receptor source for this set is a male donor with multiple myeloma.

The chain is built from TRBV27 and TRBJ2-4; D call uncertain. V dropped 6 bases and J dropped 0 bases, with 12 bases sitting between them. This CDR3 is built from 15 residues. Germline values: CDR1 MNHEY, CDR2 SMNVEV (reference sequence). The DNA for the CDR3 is TGTGCCAGCAGCCGTAATACCGTAGCCAAAAACATTCAGTACTTC. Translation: CASSRNTVAKNIQYF.

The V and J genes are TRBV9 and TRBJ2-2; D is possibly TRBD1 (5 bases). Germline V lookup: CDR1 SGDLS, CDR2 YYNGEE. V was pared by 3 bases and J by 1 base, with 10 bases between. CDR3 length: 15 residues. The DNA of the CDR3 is TGTGCCAGCAGCGCTACTGGACAGAACACCGGGGAGCTGTTTTTT. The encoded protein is CASSATGQNTGELFF.

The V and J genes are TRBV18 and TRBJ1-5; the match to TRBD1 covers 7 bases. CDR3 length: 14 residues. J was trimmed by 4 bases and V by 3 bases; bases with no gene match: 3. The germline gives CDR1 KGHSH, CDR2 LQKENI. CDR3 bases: TGTGCCAGCTCACCGGACAGGATAAATCAGCCCCAGCATTTT. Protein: CASSPDRINQPQHF.